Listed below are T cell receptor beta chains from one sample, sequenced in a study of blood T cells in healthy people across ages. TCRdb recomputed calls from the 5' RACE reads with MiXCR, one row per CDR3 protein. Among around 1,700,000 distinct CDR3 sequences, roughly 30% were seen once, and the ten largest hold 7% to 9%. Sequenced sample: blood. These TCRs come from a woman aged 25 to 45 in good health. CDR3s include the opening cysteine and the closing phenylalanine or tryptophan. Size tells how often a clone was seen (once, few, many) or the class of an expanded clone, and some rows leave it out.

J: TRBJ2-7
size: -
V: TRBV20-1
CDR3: CSARTSEVYEQYF

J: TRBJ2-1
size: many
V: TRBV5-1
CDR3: CASNGQVNEQFF

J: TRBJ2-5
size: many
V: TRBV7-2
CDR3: CASSPTRVGETQYF

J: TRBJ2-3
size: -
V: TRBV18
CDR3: CASSSGGLGMDTQYF

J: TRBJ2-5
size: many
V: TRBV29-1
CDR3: CSVAGLAGLRETQYF

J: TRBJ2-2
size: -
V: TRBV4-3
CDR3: CASSPGQGSSNTGELFF

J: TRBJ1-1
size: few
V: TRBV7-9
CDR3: CASSFWDRGDTEAFF

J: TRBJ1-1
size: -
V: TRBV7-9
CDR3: CASSVIEAFF

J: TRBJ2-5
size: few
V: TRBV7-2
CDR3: CASTYDTGQGEETQYF

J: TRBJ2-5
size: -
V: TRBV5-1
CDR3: CASRAGAEETQYF

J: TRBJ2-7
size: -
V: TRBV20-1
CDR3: CSARDVRVRESYEQYF

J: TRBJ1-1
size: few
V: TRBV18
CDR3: CASSPEWQNTEAFF

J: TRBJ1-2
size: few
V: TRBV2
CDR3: CASMVQGKNSGYTF

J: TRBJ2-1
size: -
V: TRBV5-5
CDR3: CASSCFSGSSYNEQFF

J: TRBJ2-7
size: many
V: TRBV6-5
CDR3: CASSYSLGGGFGEQYF

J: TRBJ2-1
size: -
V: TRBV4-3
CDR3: CASSQDFASGRKDEQFF

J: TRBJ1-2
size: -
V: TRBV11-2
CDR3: CATSSRDSYGYTF

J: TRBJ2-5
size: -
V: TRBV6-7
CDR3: CASSYNLETQYF

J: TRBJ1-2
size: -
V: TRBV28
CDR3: CASRGTGNRNYGYTF

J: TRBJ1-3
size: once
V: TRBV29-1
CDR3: CSVLRGTAPRGSGNTIYF

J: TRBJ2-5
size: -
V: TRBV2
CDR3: CASSDPLGERGSSQETQYF

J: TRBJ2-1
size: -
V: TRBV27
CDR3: CASSLSYLTSAIYNEQFF

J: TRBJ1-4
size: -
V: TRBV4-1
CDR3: CASSHRDGPEKLFF

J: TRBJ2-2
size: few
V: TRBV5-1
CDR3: CASSLILAGDYTGELFF

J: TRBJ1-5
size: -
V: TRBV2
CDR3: CASSEVRTGQGNQPQHF

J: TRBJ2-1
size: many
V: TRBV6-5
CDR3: CASSRGHEQFF

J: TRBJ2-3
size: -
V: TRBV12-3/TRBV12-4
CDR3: CASRAGSMVADTQYF

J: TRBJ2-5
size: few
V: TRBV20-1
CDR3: CSASGPSGGARETQYF

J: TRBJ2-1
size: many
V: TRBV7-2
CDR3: CASSFRDSNNEQFF

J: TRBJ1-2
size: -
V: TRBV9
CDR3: CASSATNCGYTF

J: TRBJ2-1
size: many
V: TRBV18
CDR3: CASSPGPSGSSYNEQFF

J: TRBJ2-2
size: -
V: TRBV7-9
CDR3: CASSSDTPGELFF

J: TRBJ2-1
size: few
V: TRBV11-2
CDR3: CASSLGGRGAYNEQFF

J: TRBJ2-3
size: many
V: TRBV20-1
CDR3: CSASRVEGGSDTQYF

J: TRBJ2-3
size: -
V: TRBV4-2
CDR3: CASSQEPRGTDTQYF

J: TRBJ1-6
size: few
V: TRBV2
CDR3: CASSVSGRNSPLHF

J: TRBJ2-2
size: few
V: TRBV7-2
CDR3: CASSPARQLFF

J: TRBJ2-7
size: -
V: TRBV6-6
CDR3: CASSDPGQGNYEQYF

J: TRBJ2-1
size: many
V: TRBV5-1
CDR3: CASSLGRDDEQFF

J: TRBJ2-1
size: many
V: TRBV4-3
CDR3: CASSQVTSGNNEQFF

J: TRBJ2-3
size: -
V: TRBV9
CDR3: CAGSAGGSGTDTQYF

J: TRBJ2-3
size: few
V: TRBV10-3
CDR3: CATKANSGRDMLTDTQYF

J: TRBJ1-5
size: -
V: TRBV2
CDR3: CASTQGIQPQHF

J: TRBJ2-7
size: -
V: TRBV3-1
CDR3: CASSQQGANEQYF

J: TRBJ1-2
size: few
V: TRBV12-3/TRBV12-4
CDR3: CASRDRDRYYGYTF

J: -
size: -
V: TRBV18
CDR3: CASSPGAQREQYF

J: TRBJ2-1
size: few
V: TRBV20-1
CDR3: CSASPSVNNEQFF

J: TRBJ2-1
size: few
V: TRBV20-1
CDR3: CSARDPGRGGPSYNEQFF

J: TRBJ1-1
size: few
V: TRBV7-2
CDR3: CASSLYRGLAEAFF

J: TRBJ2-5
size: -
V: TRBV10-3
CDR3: CTISPSGNLNEQYF

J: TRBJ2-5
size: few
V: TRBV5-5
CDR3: CASSHWRGKETQYF

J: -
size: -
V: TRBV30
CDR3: CAWSLPDRGGTQYF